These 29 T cell receptor beta chains came from one sample sequenced in a study of molecular identifiers for immune sequencing clone quantification. Each CDR3 protein is one row after TCRdb ran MiXCR on the PCR reads. The table has about 640,000 distinct CDR3 sequences, 20% seen once. Material for sequencing was naive CD8+ T cells from blood, with Jurkat cell RNA spiked in. Subset meaning: FACS-sorted CD8+CD4-CCR7+CD45RA+ naive T cells. The receptors were sampled from a human donor in good health. Some libraries in this study had Jurkat cell RNA spiked in.

The chain's CDR3 is CASSLTPRESYEQYF. The DNA of the CDR3 is TGTGCCAGCAGCTTAACTCCCAGGGAATCCTACGAGCAGTACTTC. The chain recombines TRBV7-9 with TRBJ2-7; D may be TRBD1 (5 bases). This CDR3 has 15 amino acids. Trimming pared 2 bases from V and 1 base from J, leaving 12 bases between. Germline-derived CDR1 and CDR2 are SEHNR and FQNEAQ (reference sequence).

This clonotype was counted a few times. This chain uses TRBV29-1 with TRBJ1-2, with TRBD1 matching 7 bases. The CDR3 extends over 13 amino acids. V lost 6 bases and J lost 7; bases outside the gene matches: 11. Germline V CDR1 and CDR2: SQVTM, ANQGSEA. The CDR3 bases are TGCAGCGTCCAGCTGTGGGACAGTGGTGGCTACACCTTC. Its protein is CSVQLWDSGGYTF.

This clonotype was observed many times. The V and J genes are TRBV4-3 and TRBJ2-1, with D uncertain. The CDR3 has 17 amino acids. The germline V and J ends were trimmed by 3 bases and 4 bases, with 19 bases remaining between them. Germline CDR1 is LGHNA and CDR2 is YSLEER. The chain's CDR3 is CASSQENSRYLYNEQFF. The CDR3, as DNA: TGCGCCAGCAGCCAGGAGAATAGCCGGTATCTATACAATGAGCAGTTCTTC.

Many counts were recorded for this clonotype. The chain is built from TRBV7-9 and TRBJ1-1; TRBD1 agrees at 7 bases. This CDR3 region has 14 residues. Trimming at V came to 3 bases and at J to 4 bases, leaving 5 bases not matched to a gene. The germline CDR1 and CDR2 sequences are SEHNR and FQNEAQ (reference sequence). Here the CDR3 DNA reads TGTGCCAGCAGCTTGGTCAGGGGGGCCACTGAAGCTTTCTTT. Translating it yields CASSLVRGATEAFF.

The rearrangement uses TRBV4-3 and TRBJ2-7; 8 bases map to TRBD2. The CDR3 covers 16 residues. CDR1 is LGHNA, CDR2 YSLEER, per germline. Trimming took 2 bases from V and 5 from J; bases not matched to a gene: 11. DNA of the CDR3: TGCGCCAGCAGCCAAAATCCATCCAGCGGGGGTAACGAGCAGTACTTC. This gives the protein CASSQNPSSGGNEQYF.

Only a few counts were recorded for this clonotype. The V and J genes are TRBV12-3 or TRBV12-4 and TRBJ1-5; D not resolved. Trimming left V 4 bases short and J 2 bases short, with 12 bases between. This CDR3 comprises 15 residues. CDR3 protein: CASSSTWMGNQPQHF. The CDR3 bases are TGTGCCAGCAGTTCCACATGGATGGGCAATCAGCCCCAGCATTTT.

This clonotype was detected ten times or more. The chain recombines TRBV4-3 with TRBJ1-1; D unresolved. The CDR3 sequence is 15 residues long. The V and J ends lost 4 bases and 6 bases respectively, with 18 bases between them. From germline, CDR1 is LGHNA and CDR2 YSLEER. CDR3 DNA: TGCGCCAGCAGCCCGGTGTTCGAGCGGAGCCCTGAAGCTTTCTTT. This gives the protein CASSPVFERSPEAFF.

This clonotype was counted many times. CDR3 bases: TGTGCCAGTAGATCGGGACAGGGAGCCCCCTACGAGCAGTACTTC. Translation: CASRSGQGAPYEQYF. The chain is built from TRBV19 and TRBJ2-7, with TRBD1 identical over 9 bases. Germline V lookup: CDR1 LNHDA, CDR2 SQIVND (reference sequence). V shed 6 bases and J 2 bases; nucleotides not matched to a gene: 8. The CDR3 extends over 15 amino acids.

The sample holds many counts of this clonotype. V is TRBV12-3 or TRBV12-4 and J is TRBJ1-1, with D maybe TRBD1 (5 bases). Trimming removed 7 bases from V and 5 bases from J, with 17 bases in between. The length of the CDR3 is 14 residues. CDR3 residues: CASNSGGTGTEAFF. CDR3 bases: TGTGCCAGCAATTCGGGAGGGACGGGTACTGAAGCTTTCTTT.

Comments on this clonotype: With a much larger clone just one base away, this may be a read error. This chain connects TRBV30 to TRBJ1-5, with unresolved D. This CDR3 spans 15 amino acids. Germline assignment: CDR1 GTSNPN and CDR2 SVGIG (reference sequence). V was trimmed by 2 bases and J by 6 bases, leaving 17 bases between them. CDR3 nucleotide sequence: TGTGCCTGGAGTCGGGGTACATTTAATTTTCAGCCCCAGCATTTT. Protein product: CAWSRGTFNFQPQHF.

This clonotype was counted many times. The V and J genes are TRBV5-4 and TRBJ1-1; D is perhaps TRBD1 (6 bases). This CDR3 comprises 14 residues. Per the germline V gene, CDR1 is SGHNT and CDR2 is YYREEE (reference sequence). With 1 base removed from V and 3 bases from J, the gap between germline ends came to 10 bases. The CDR3 DNA sequence: TGTGCCAGCAGCTTGAAGTCAGGGGACACTGAAGCTTTCTTT. It yields the protein CASSLKSGDTEAFF.

The V gene is TRBV20-1, the J gene TRBJ2-5, with 7 bases that match TRBD2. Germline loops: CDR1 DFQATT, CDR2 SNEGSKA (reference sequence). V was clipped by 0 bases and J by 2 bases; unmatched bases: 9. CDR3 size: 16 residues. CDR3 protein: CSARDKRDYLQETQYF. CDR3 DNA: TGCAGTGCTAGAGATAAGAGGGACTATCTACAAGAGACCCAGTACTTC.

This clonotype was recorded at least ten times. The CDR3 protein is CASSPHTGEETQYF. CDR3 in DNA: TGTGCCAGCAGCCCGCATACAGGGGAAGAGACCCAGTACTTC. V gene TRBV12-3 or TRBV12-4 combines with J gene TRBJ2-5, with 7 bases aligning to TRBD1. V shed 6 bases, J shed 3 bases, and the junction held 7 bases outside the gene matches. The CDR3 loop spans 14 amino acids.

Ten or more counts support this clonotype. J is TRBJ2-2 and V is TRBV15; D possibly corresponds to TRBD2 (6 bases). The CDR3 spans 18 residues. Trimming took 2 bases from V and 6 from J, leaving 22 bases between them. Looked up from germline, CDR1 is LNHNV and CDR2 is YYDKDF (reference sequence). CDR3 sequence: CATSRPNVYSGFAGELFF. CDR3 nucleotide sequence: TGTGCCACCAGCAGACCCAACGTGTACAGCGGGTTTGCCGGGGAGCTGTTTTTT.

This clonotype was found many times. The chain is built from TRBV7-9 and TRBJ2-5; D may be TRBD1 (6 bases). The CDR3 sequence is 13 residues long. Trimming cost V 6 bases and J 5 bases, with 13 bases left between them. Germline loops: CDR1 SEHNR, CDR2 FQNEAQ (reference sequence). CDR3 protein: CASRLGALETQYF. The CDR3 DNA sequence: TGTGCCAGCAGGCTGGGGGCGCTGGAGACCCAGTACTTC. The full variable domain, completed using reference TRBV7-9 and TRBJ2-5, is DTGVSQNPRHKITKRGQNVTFRCDPISEHNRLYWYRQTLGQGPEFLTYFQNEAQLEKSRLLSDRFSAERPKGSFSTLEIQRTEQGDSAMYLCASRLGALETQYFGPGTRLLVL.

In this sample, this clonotype turned up once. This could be a read error, since a much larger clone is one nucleotide away. The chain uses TRBV7-6 and TRBJ1-5; no clear D gene. CDR3 length: 14 residues. Trimming shortened V by 8 bases and J by 1 base, and 12 bases separated the two germline ends. Germline V gene sequence: CDR1 SGHVS, CDR2 FNYEAQ. The CDR3 DNA is TGTGCCAGCGGCCCGACAAGGAGCAATCAGCCCCAGCATTTT. It codes for CASGPTRSNQPQHF. Full variable domain (missing parts from reference TRBV7-6 and TRBJ1-5): GAGVSQSPRYKVTKRGQDVALRCDPISGHVSLYWYRQALGQGPEFLTYFNYEAQQDKSGLPNDRFSAERPEGSISTLTIQRTEQRDSAMYRCASGPTRSNQPQHFGDGTRLSIL.

This clonotype was counted many times. The chain employs TRBV21-1 and TRBJ2-5; the D call of TRBD1 is as the table states it, not checked on the DNA. TRBV21-1 is a known pseudogene. This CDR3 is 16 amino acids long. The chain's CDR3 is CASSKVGRQHQETQYF. As DNA, the CDR3 is TGTGCCAGCAGCAAAGTCGGCCGACAGCACCAAGAGACCCAGTACTTC.

This chain links TRBV9 with TRBJ2-7, with D perhaps matching TRBD1 (5 bases). V shed 1 base and J shed 0 bases, with 11 bases lying between them. Germline V gene data show CDR1 as SGDLS and CDR2 as YYNGEE. The CDR3 runs to 15 residues. CDR3 DNA: TGTGCCAGCAGCGTAAGTGCAGGGCCCTCCTACGAGCAGTACTTC. Encoded protein: CASSVSAGPSYEQYF. Full variable domain (missing parts from reference TRBV9 and TRBJ2-7): DSGVTQTPKHLITATGQRVTLRCSPRSGDLSVYWYQQSLDQGLQFLIQYYNGEERAKGNILERFSAQQFPDLHSELNLSSLELGDSALYFCASSVSAGPSYEQYFGPGTRLTVT.

Comment on this clonotype: A much larger clone lies a single base off, so this may be a read error. V gene TRBV13 combines with J gene TRBJ2-3; D possibly corresponds to TRBD1 (6 bases). The J call is in doubt because the DNA end fits TRBJ1-5 better. The CDR3 length is 16 residues. Per germline, CDR1 PRHDT and CDR2 FYEKMQ (reference sequence). The CDR3 DNA reads as TGTGCCAGCAGCCAGGGACTAGCGGGGGCCACAGATACGCAGCATTTT. Protein product: CASSQGLAGATDTQHF.

This clonotype has only a few counts. This chain links TRBV13 with TRBJ2-7; no firm D call. V lost 0 bases, J lost 3 bases, and 9 bases lay in between. This CDR3 has 14 amino acids. The germline gives CDR1 PRHDT, CDR2 FYEKMQ (reference sequence). CDR3 nucleotide sequence: TGTGCCAGCAGCTTAGGGAACTTAAACTACGAGCAGTACTTC. It specifies CASSLGNLNYEQYF.

V usage is TRBV19 and J usage is TRBJ2-3, with D tentatively TRBD2 (6 bases). The CDR3 extends over 15 amino acids. From germline, CDR1 is LNHDA and CDR2 SQIVND (reference sequence). V was trimmed by 3 bases and J by 3 bases, leaving 13 bases between them. The CDR3 DNA follows: TGTGCCAGTAGTATTCTGTGGAGGGGAACAGATACGCAGTATTTT. Its translation: CASSILWRGTDTQYF.

This clonotype was seen repeatedly, ten times or more. The rearrangement uses TRBV9 and TRBJ2-3; D might be TRBD2 (6 bases). V lost 4 bases to trimming and J lost 4 bases, with 13 bases between them. Germline CDR1 is SGDLS and CDR2 is YYNGEE. CDR3 length equals 14 residues. The CDR3 DNA reads as TGTGCCAGCAGCCAAGGTTTAGCGGCAGATACGCAGTATTTT. The encoded protein is CASSQGLAADTQYF.

This clonotype was detected ten times or more. The chain has TRBV5-1 and TRBJ1-1; D is uncertain. V was cut by 4 bases and J by 0 bases, with 13 bases left in between. CDR3 length: 15 residues. Germline-derived CDR1 and CDR2 are SGHRS and YFSETQ. CDR3 sequence: CASSMTAPLNTEAFF. The CDR3 DNA is TGCGCCAGCAGCATGACCGCTCCGTTGAACACTGAAGCTTTCTTT.

Ten or more counts support this clonotype. The rearrangement joins TRBV20-1 to TRBJ2-3; D is unclear. V was cut by 6 bases and J by 8 bases, with 12 bases left in between. The CDR3 runs 11 residues. Germline V gene lookup returns CDR1 DFQATT and CDR2 SNEGSKA (reference sequence). CDR3 protein: CSAAPIGTQYF. The CDR3 DNA follows: TGCAGTGCAGCCCCGATCGGTACGCAGTATTTT.

This clonotype was detected ten times or more. The chain carries TRBV5-1 and TRBJ2-7; tentatively, D is TRBD1 or TRBD2 (5 bases each). From germline, CDR1 is SGHRS and CDR2 YFSETQ. Trimming pared 4 bases from V and 4 bases from J, leaving 12 bases between. This CDR3 has 13 amino acids. CDR3 sequence reads: CASSGEGSYEQYF. The CDR3 DNA follows: TGCGCCAGCAGCGGAGAGGGGAGTTACGAGCAGTACTTC.

As to this clonotype: This may be a read error, as it is one base from a much larger clone. The V and J genes are TRBV6-5 and TRBJ2-5; TRBD1 matches 7 bases. There are 15 residues in the CDR3. Per germline, CDR1 MNHEY and CDR2 SVGAGI. CDR3 region: CASSLSGQTQETQHF. The CDR3 bases are TGTGCCAGCAGTCTGTCGGGACAGACCCAAGAGACCCAGCACTTC.

This clonotype was seen a few times. CDR3 coding DNA: TGTGCCAGTAGTATAGTCTTTGGGACAGCTAACTATGGCTACACCTTC. Amino acids: CASSIVFGTANYGYTF. This chain joins TRBV19 and TRBJ1-2; 7 bases fit TRBD1. The CDR3 has 16 amino acids. Germline V gene lookup returns CDR1 LNHDA and CDR2 SQIVND (reference sequence). The junction had 5 bases not matched to a gene; V was cut back by 1 base and J by 0 bases.

J is TRBJ2-1 and V is TRBV7-9; 13 positions match TRBD2. The CDR3 is made up of 17 amino acids. Trimming cost V 5 bases and J 10 bases; bases outside gene matches: 14. Germline assignment: CDR1 SEHNR and CDR2 FQNEAQ (reference sequence). The chain's CDR3 is CASSQTTSGREVGEQFF. The CDR3 DNA follows: TGTGCCAGCAGCCAGACCACTAGCGGGAGGGAGGTTGGGGAGCAGTTCTTC. The complete variable domain, with remaining parts taken from reference TRBV7-9 and TRBJ2-1, reads DTGVSQNPRHKITKRGQNVTFRCDPISEHNRLYWYRQTLGQGPEFLTYFQNEAQLEKSRLLSDRFSAERPKGSFSTLEIQRTEQGDSAMYLCASSQTTSGREVGEQFFGPGTRLTVL.

This clonotype has just a few counts. This chain links TRBV20-1 with TRBJ2-1, with 10 bases lining up with TRBD2. Germline CDR1 DFQATT, CDR2 SNEGSKA (reference sequence). This CDR3 spans 14 amino acids. The ends lost 6 bases at V and 4 bases at J; junction bases unmatched: 6. CDR3 loop: CSARTSGAYNEQFF. As DNA, the CDR3 is TGCAGTGCCAGAACTAGCGGGGCTTACAATGAGCAGTTCTTC.